These 17 T cell receptor beta chains were all obtained from the same sample, sequenced in a study of cytomegalovirus exposure and HLA in healthy donors. Sequencing used immunoSEQ multiplex PCR; TCRdb keeps in-frame clones, though not all of them. Of 100,000 or so clones listed, about 88% were seen once; the top ten hold roughly 4.2%. Sequences were obtained from PBMCs. The receptors stem from a young woman in good health and CMV-seropositive.

The chain has TRBV18 and TRBJ2-1; D possibly corresponds to TRBD1 (6 bases). Germline loops: CDR1 KGHSH, CDR2 LQKENI. Trimming removed 3 bases at V and 5 bases at J, with 8 bases between. The CDR3 spans 13 residues. The CDR3 reads CASSPGQNNEQFF. CDR3 nucleotides: TGTGCCAGCTCACCTGGACAGAACAATGAGCAGTTCTTC.

The CDR3 reads CASSLTKRYTQYF. The CDR3 DNA is TGTGCCAGCAGCTTAACTAAGCGGTACACGCAGTATTTT. The V and J genes are TRBV7-3 and TRBJ2-3, with D perhaps TRBD2 (5 bases). This CDR3 spans 13 amino acids. Germline CDR1 is SGHTA and CDR2 is FQGTGA. Trimming cost V 0 bases and J 9 bases, with 10 bases left between them.

V is TRBV12-5 and J is TRBJ1-1, with D unresolved. CDR1 is LGHNT and CDR2 is FRNRAP in the germline V gene. The germline V and J ends were trimmed by 3 bases and 1 base, with 12 bases remaining between them. The CDR3 runs 15 residues. The CDR3 sequence: CASGLSPTQNTEAFF. The CDR3 bases are TGTGCTAGTGGTTTAAGCCCCACGCAGAACACTGAAGCTTTCTTT.

This sequence joins TRBV5-1 and TRBJ2-2; D may be TRBD1 (5 bases). Trimming removed 3 bases at V and 1 base at J, with 13 bases between. Germline-derived CDR1 and CDR2 are SGHRS and YFSETQ. The CDR3 loop spans 16 amino acids. The CDR3 loop is CASSSRVAKNTGELFF. In DNA, the CDR3 is TGCGCCAGCAGCTCCAGGGTGGCCAAGAACACCGGGGAGCTGTTTTTT.

The CDR3 region is CASSFGLAGGETQYF. CDR3 sequence (DNA): TGTGCCAGCAGCTTCGGACTAGCGGGAGGGGAGACCCAGTACTTC. V is TRBV5-6 and J is TRBJ2-5; 15 positions match TRBD2. Trimming took 2 bases from V and 5 from J; bases not matched to a gene: 1. This CDR3 contains 15 residues. CDR1 is SGHDT, CDR2 YYEEEE, per germline.

V and J are TRBV14 and TRBJ2-3; D uncertain. The CDR3 consists of 16 residues. Germline V lookup: CDR1 SGHDN, CDR2 FVKESK. V gave up 2 bases and J gave up 3 bases, with 15 bases separating them. The CDR3 region has the DNA TGTGCCAGCAGCCAAAGACTTCACACTGGGACAGATACGCAGTATTTT. This sequence encodes CASSQRLHTGTDTQYF. Complete variable domain (other parts from reference TRBV14 and TRBJ2-3): EAGVTQFPSHSVIEKGQTVTLRCDPISGHDNLYWYRRVMGKEIKFLLHFVKESKQDESGMPNNRFLAERTGGTYSTLKVQPAELEDSGVYFCASSQRLHTGTDTQYFGPGTRLTVL.

Ten or more counts support this clone. The identical CDR3 is also encoded by other nucleotide sequences in the sample. The rearrangement joins TRBV6-1 to TRBJ1-2; weak D call: TRBD1 (5 bases). V dropped 3 bases and J dropped 3 bases, with 11 bases sitting between them. The CDR3 has 14 residues. Germline lookup yields CDR1 MNHNS and CDR2 SASEGT. CDR3 sequence (DNA): TGTGCCAGCAGTGAGACCGGGGGTGACTATGGCTACACCTTC. Its protein product is CASSETGGDYGYTF.

This clone appeared once. The V call is TRBV4-1, the J call TRBJ1-4; TRBD1 aligns across 12 bases. This CDR3 is built from 17 residues. V lost 4 bases to trimming and J lost 5 bases; unmatched junction nucleotides: 8. Germline CDR1 reads MGHRA; CDR2 reads YSYEKL. The CDR3 protein is CASSRPTGQGANEKLFF. CDR3 bases: TGCGCCAGCAGCCGCCCAACGGGACAGGGGGCGAATGAAAAACTGTTTTTT.

The rearrangement joins TRBV7-8 to TRBJ2-3, with TRBD2 identical over 11 bases. Germline-derived CDR1 and CDR2 are SGHVS and FQNEAQ. The CDR3 length is 15 residues. Trimming took 1 base from V and 5 from J; bases not matched to a gene: 2. The CDR3, as DNA: TGTGCCAGCAGCTTAGTAGCGGGGGGGCGAGATACGCAGTATTTT. This gives the protein CASSLVAGGRDTQYF.

The rearrangement joins TRBV5-1 to TRBJ2-5, with a weak D call TRBD2 (6 bases). Germline V gene data show CDR1 as SGHRS and CDR2 as YFSETQ. The CDR3 has 19 amino acids. V lost 5 bases, J lost 2 bases, and 28 bases lay in between. The CDR3 DNA follows: TGCGCCAGCAGTTCTTTAGGGGCGGTAAGAGGCGGGGAGCAAGAGACCCAGTACTTC. Translated: CASSSLGAVRGGEQETQYF.

This clone was seen only a few times. The gene calls are TRBV5-3 and TRBJ1-5, with no clear D. TRBV5-3 is noted as an ORF with a role that remains uncertain. The length of the CDR3 is 17 residues. The V and J ends lost 1 base and 1 base respectively, with 15 bases between them. CDR3 bases: TGTGCCAGAAGCTTGTTCGGGGTTCGGCGGAGCAATCAGCCCCAGCATTTT. It yields the protein CARSLFGVRRSNQPQHF.

The rearrangement uses TRBV11-3 and TRBJ2-7, with TRBD2 matching 7 bases. The germline CDR1 and CDR2 sequences are SGHNT and YENEEA. This CDR3 contains 16 residues. Trimming at V came to 3 bases and at J to 2 bases, leaving 10 bases not matched to a gene. In DNA form, the CDR3 reads TGTGCCAGCAGCTTTGAAGATGGCGGGGGAACCTACGAGCAGTACTTC. It specifies CASSFEDGGGTYEQYF.

This chain uses TRBV6-6 with TRBJ2-5; weak D call: TRBD2 (6 bases). The CDR3 extends over 13 amino acids. CDR1 and CDR2 (germline): MNHNY, SVGAGI (reference sequence). V was pared by 6 bases and J by 5 bases, with 13 bases between. CDR3 protein: CASSPRAGETQYF. CDR3 nucleotides: TGTGCCAGCAGCCCACGGGCGGGGGAGACCCAGTACTTC.

The chain combines TRBV12-5 with TRBJ1-2; maybe TRBD1 (5 bases). Germline CDR1 and CDR2: LGHNT and FRNRAP. V was pared by 4 bases and J by 7 bases, with 16 bases between. This CDR3 has 14 amino acids. CDR3 coding DNA: TGTGCTAGTGGTTGGAGCGGCGGGACGGGTGGCTACACCTTC. This translates into CASGWSGGTGGYTF.

The rearrangement joins TRBV19 to TRBJ2-3; TRBD1 might be the D (6 bases). The CDR3 consists of 13 residues. Germline V gives CDR1 LNHDA, CDR2 SQIVND (reference sequence). Trimming shortened V by 5 bases and J by 1 base, and 7 bases separated the two germline ends. The CDR3 sequence is CASSGQRTDTQYF. For the CDR3, the DNA is TGTGCCAGTAGTGGACAGCGCACAGATACGCAGTATTTT.

The chain links TRBV19 to TRBJ1-1; TRBD1 aligns across 7 bases. Losses at the gene ends were 5 bases for V and 1 base for J; bases not matched to a gene: 4. The germline gives CDR1 LNHDA, CDR2 SQIVND (reference sequence). There are 14 residues in the CDR3. Here the CDR3 reads CASSGQVKNTEAFF. CDR3 nucleotide sequence: TGTGCCAGTAGTGGACAGGTGAAGAACACTGAAGCTTTCTTT.

The V call is TRBV6-5, the J call TRBJ1-6; weak D call: TRBD1 (5 bases). The germline V gene has CDR1 MNHEY and CDR2 SVGAGI. Trimming took 1 base from V and 10 from J, leaving 11 bases between them. This CDR3 region has 14 residues. CDR3 nucleotides: TGTGCCAGCAGTTACTTCCAGGGTCAGTCACCCCTCCACTTT. Translated, it gives CASSYFQGQSPLHF.